Following are 10 T cell receptor beta chains from one sample sequenced in a study of T-cell reconstitution after alpha-beta-depleted transplantation in children. TCRbeta library construction was performed incorporating unique molecular identifiers. TCRdb ran MiXCR on the PCR reads and lists one entry per CDR3 protein. Altogether about 980,000 distinct CDR3 sequences are present, 25% to 35% being singletons, with the ten largest covering roughly 27%. This material consisted of PBMCs, mostly from graft donor cells, taken 360 days after TCRalphabeta/CD19-depleted stem cell transplant. The receptors were sampled from a boy in the first two years of life who had a stem cell transplant for SCID, so the T cells may come from the graft donor.

This clonotype appeared a few times. The V and J genes are TRBV28 and TRBJ2-7, with unresolved D. Trimming shortened V by 4 bases and J by 3 bases, and 16 bases separated the two germline ends. The CDR3 is made up of 15 amino acids. Germline loops: CDR1 MDHEN, CDR2 SYDVKM. CDR3 amino acids: CASSYHQGMGYEQYF. The CDR3 DNA reads as TGTGCCAGCAGTTACCATCAAGGGATGGGCTACGAGCAGTACTTC.

This clonotype was seen a handful of times. The rearrangement uses TRBV29-1 and TRBJ1-2; possible D gene TRBD1, 5 bases. This CDR3 region has 12 residues. Looked up from germline, CDR1 is SQVTM and CDR2 is ANQGSEA. V dropped 7 bases and J dropped 0 bases, with 9 bases sitting between them. CDR3 in amino acids: CSGGDPNYGYTF. CDR3 bases: TGCAGCGGGGGGGATCCTAACTATGGCTACACCTTC.

This clonotype was picked up a small number of times. The rearrangement links TRBV20-1 to TRBJ1-2; 9 bases align to TRBD1. The germline V gene encodes CDR1 DFQATT and CDR2 SNEGSKA (reference sequence). The CDR3 loop spans 15 amino acids. The trim removed 0 bases at V and 8 bases at J, leaving 10 bases unmatched. This CDR3 reads CSARDPGQGKYGYTF. CDR3 bases: TGCAGTGCTAGAGACCCCGGACAGGGGAAGTACGGCTACACCTTC.

This clonotype has ten or more counts. This chain connects TRBV4-1 to TRBJ2-2; TRBD2 matches 10 bases. V shed 0 bases and J 7 bases; nucleotides not matched to a gene: 11. The CDR3 spans 18 residues. The germline V gene has CDR1 MGHRA and CDR2 YSYEKL. The CDR3, as DNA: TGCGCCAGCAGCCAAGATCCGGTAGCGGGGGGCCTGATCGGGGAGCTGTTTTTT. Residues: CASSQDPVAGGLIGELFF.

This clonotype was detected only a few times. V and J are TRBV7-9 and TRBJ2-7; perhaps TRBD1 as D (5 bases). This CDR3 comprises 14 residues. V lost 2 bases and J lost 0, with 8 bases in between. The germline V gene encodes CDR1 SEHNR and CDR2 FQNEAQ (reference sequence). The CDR3 sequence is CASSLSGYSYEQYF. The CDR3 bases are TGTGCCAGCAGCTTATCAGGGTACTCCTACGAGCAGTACTTC.

The gene calls are TRBV24-1 and TRBJ2-1, with D possibly TRBD1 on 5 matching bases. Germline loops: CDR1 KGHDR, CDR2 SFDVKD. Deletions cut 5 bases from V and 12 bases from J, with 22 bases between. The CDR3 runs to 15 residues. The DNA of the CDR3 is TGTGCCACCAGTGGCCCCAGGCAGGGTAAGGTTGGGCAGTTCTTC. Translated, it gives CATSGPRQGKVGQFF.

The chain recombines TRBV7-9 with TRBJ2-5; 8 bases fit TRBD1. The CDR3 spans 14 residues. Trimming removed 7 bases from V and 1 base from J; junction bases left unmatched: 5. The V gene's germline CDR1 is SEHNR and CDR2 FQNEAQ (reference sequence). The CDR3 coding sequence is TGTGCCAGCACCGTAACAGGGGGCCAAGAGACCCAGTACTTC. Its translation is CASTVTGGQETQYF.

The chain combines TRBV5-1 with TRBJ2-3, with a tentative D call TRBD1 (5 bases). Germline loops: CDR1 SGHRS, CDR2 YFSETQ. V was trimmed by 1 base and J by 0 bases, leaving 9 bases between them. The CDR3 is 15 residues long. CDR3 sequence reads: CASSLRQSSTDTQYF. In nucleotides, the CDR3 is TGCGCCAGCAGCTTGCGACAGTCTAGCACAGATACGCAGTATTTT.

The chain recombines TRBV4-1 with TRBJ2-7; D gene ambiguous. V lost 0 bases and J lost 3, with 15 bases in between. Germline V gives CDR1 MGHRA, CDR2 YSYEKL. CDR3 length: 16 residues. The CDR3 region has the DNA TGCGCCAGCAGCCAAGATGCGAGGTCCCCCCTCTACGAGCAGTACTTC. Residues: CASSQDARSPLYEQYF.

The chain uses TRBV28 and TRBJ2-6; a possible D gene is TRBD1 (5 bases). V gave up 6 bases and J gave up 1 base, with 10 bases separating them. This CDR3 has 15 amino acids. Germline CDR1 is MDHEN and CDR2 is SYDVKM. In DNA form, the CDR3 reads TGTGCCAGCAGCAACAGGAATTCTGGGGCCAACGTCCTGACTTTC. It yields the protein CASSNRNSGANVLTF. Complete variable domain (other parts from reference TRBV28 and TRBJ2-6): DVKVTQSSRYLVKRTGEKVFLECVQDMDHENMFWYRQDPGLGLRLIYFSYDVKMKEKGDIPEGYSVSREKKERFSLILESASTNQTSMYLCASSNRNSGANVLTFGAGSRLTVL.